This T cell receptor beta chain comes out of a study of STAT5B mutations in CD4+ large granular lymphocyte leukemia. Study results and limitations: 8/27 top patient clones versus 2/35 control clones were TRBV06-family.

Buffy coats from healthy blood donors served as controls. As to this clone: Its antigen is not known.

The assay was run at survey level. TCRdb's copy holds only in-frame clones and misses some; the assay was immunoSEQ multiplex PCR. Here the sample spans fewer than 25,000 clones, about 81% being singletons. The CDR3 sequence is 15 residues long. V shed 5 bases and J 6 bases; nucleotides not matched to a gene: 9. Germline assignment: CDR1 MDHEN and CDR2 SYDVKM. The V call is TRBV28, the J call TRBJ2-1; TRBD1 agrees at 8 bases. The source of this sequence is a human donor in good health. The sequenced sample consisted of CD4+ T cells from blood buffy coats. CDR3 bases: TGTGCCAGCAGTATACAGGGGGTCCCCGGCAATGAGCAGTTCTTC. Its translation is CASSIQGVPGNEQFF.